The 21 T cell receptor beta chains presented below share a single source sample, sequenced in a study of regulatory T cells in long-lasting Graves disease. Arm-PCR with iRepertoire HTBI primers amplified the CDR3 regions for these TCR beta libraries. TCRdb ran MiXCR on the multiplex PCR reads and lists one entry per CDR3 protein. The repertoire includes approximately 230,000 distinct CDR3 sequences, approximately 16% of them detected once, and 22% sits in the top ten. The time point denotes: newly diagnosed GD, antithyroid drugs for less than 3 months. Researchers made the TCR library from RNA that was extracted from PBMCs. Sequenced material: peripheral blood mononuclear cells (PBMCs), taken at new diagnosis, from a patient treated with antithyroid drugs. The receptors come from a female donor with Graves disease.

This clonotype came up many times. The V gene is TRBV6-2 or TRBV6-3, the J gene TRBJ2-7; no reliable D call. Trimming took 5 bases from V and 2 from J, leaving 7 bases between them. In germline, CDR1 is MNHEY, CDR2 SVGEGT. The CDR3 length is 12 residues. CDR3 sequence (DNA): TGTGCCAGCAGTCCGTCTCCCTACGAGCAGTACTTC. It is translated as CASSPSPYEQYF.

The rearrangement joins TRBV19 to TRBJ2-7; 7 bases agree with TRBD1. This CDR3 has 13 residues. CDR1 is LNHDA, CDR2 SQIVND, per germline (reference sequence). V trimming: 4 bases; J trimming: 5 bases; junction bases outside the gene matches: 5. This chain's CDR3 is CASSRDRLNEQYF. CDR3 nucleotide sequence: TGTGCCAGTAGTAGGGACAGATTGAACGAGCAGTACTTC.

This clonotype has ten or more counts. The rearrangement uses TRBV20-1 and TRBJ2-7; TRBD2 is a possible D gene (5 bases). CDR1 is DFQATT and CDR2 is SNEGSKA in the germline V gene (reference sequence). This CDR3 has 13 amino acids. V gave up 5 bases and J gave up 9 bases, with 20 bases separating them. The CDR3 nucleotides read TGCAGTGCTCCTATTCCGGGAAGAGCCGGGCAGTACTTC. It specifies CSAPIPGRAGQYF.

This clonotype occurred many times. The chain couples TRBV5-1 to TRBJ2-1; D is uncertain. V gave up 4 bases and J gave up 4 bases, with 9 bases separating them. The germline CDR1 and CDR2 sequences are SGHRS and YFSETQ. There are 13 residues in the CDR3. CDR3 DNA: TGCGCCAGCAGCGAAGGACGGTACAATGAGCAGTTCTTC. This gives the protein CASSEGRYNEQFF.

This clonotype appeared many times. The V call is TRBV3-1, the J call TRBJ1-4; no firm D call. This CDR3 contains 14 residues. Trimming took off 1 base at V and 8 bases at J, with 11 bases between the two ends. Germline CDR1 LGHDT, CDR2 YNNKEL (reference sequence). The CDR3 DNA reads TGTGCCAGCAGCCAAGGGAGGGCGGTGGAAAAACTGTTTTTT. This translates into CASSQGRAVEKLFF. Based on the CDR3 plus reference TRBV3-1 and TRBJ1-4, the full variable domain is DTAVSQTPKYLVTQMGNDKSIKCEQNLGHDTMYWYKQDSKKFLKIMFSYNNKELIINETVPNRFSPKSPDKAHLNLHINSLELGDSAVYFCASSQGRAVEKLFFGSGTQLSVL.

The chain has TRBV27 and TRBJ1-1; 7 positions agree with TRBD1. Germline assignment: CDR1 MNHEY and CDR2 SMNVEV (reference sequence). The CDR3 extends over 15 amino acids. J was trimmed by 5 bases and V by 1 base; bases with no gene match: 7. CDR3 loop: CASSLLTGIRTEAFF. In nucleotides, the CDR3 is TGTGCCAGCAGTTTATTGACAGGGATCAGGACTGAAGCTTTCTTT.

To note about this clonotype: A much larger clone sits a single nucleotide away, making a read error possible. The DNA for the CDR3 is TGTGCCAGCAGCTCGGCGGGTGGGGAGCAGTACTTC. Translation: CASSSAGGEQYF. The chain is built from TRBV5-5 and TRBJ2-7, with a tentative D call TRBD2 (5 bases). Trimming removed 3 bases at V and 7 bases at J, with 11 bases between. The germline CDR1 and CDR2 sequences are SGHKS and YYEKEE (reference sequence). This CDR3 has 12 amino acids.

V is TRBV7-9 and J is TRBJ2-5, with 12 bases that match TRBD2. Germline V gene lookup returns CDR1 SEHNR and CDR2 FQNEAQ (reference sequence). The CDR3 totals 17 residues. Trimming removed 2 bases from V and 2 bases from J; junction bases left unmatched: 6. CDR3 nucleotides: TGTGCCAGCAGCTTATATGGACTAGCGGGACCACAAGAGACCCAGTACTTC. Its protein product is CASSLYGLAGPQETQYF.

On this clonotype: One end of the junction does not line up with germline, which may come from a read error. The CDR3 sequence: CASSYWDSHNEQFF. In DNA, the CDR3 is TGTGCCAGCAGTTACTGGGACTCCCACAATGAGCAGTTCTTC. The chain joins TRBV6-2 or TRBV6-3 to TRBJ2-1, with a weak D call TRBD2 (6 bases). The CDR3 is 14 residues long. CDR1 MNHEY and CDR2 SVGEGT come from the germline V gene.

This clonotype occurred many times. The chain joins TRBV7-9 to TRBJ1-1; possible D gene TRBD1, 5 bases. V was pared by 1 base and J by 5 bases, with 11 bases between. This CDR3 spans 14 amino acids. The V gene's germline CDR1 is SEHNR and CDR2 FQNEAQ (reference sequence). Here the CDR3 DNA reads TGTGCCAGCAGCTTAGGTCGGGACCGGACTGAAGCTTTCTTT. It codes for CASSLGRDRTEAFF. The full variable domain, with the rest looked up from reference TRBV7-9 and TRBJ1-1, is DTGVSQNPRHKITKRGQNVTFRCDPISEHNRLYWYRQTLGQGPEFLTYFQNEAQLEKSRLLSDRFSAERPKGSFSTLEIQRTEQGDSAMYLCASSLGRDRTEAFFGQGTRLTVV.

This clonotype was detected ten times or more. This rearrangement joins TRBV3-1 to TRBJ2-7; tentatively, D is TRBD1 or TRBD2 (5 bases each). CDR1 and CDR2 from the germline V gene are LGHDT and YNNKEL (reference sequence). Trimming took 0 bases from V and 6 from J, leaving 18 bases between them. This CDR3 has 16 residues. This CDR3 reads CASSQEVRDPSSEQYF. Written as DNA, the CDR3 is TGTGCCAGCAGCCAAGAGGTCCGGGACCCTTCCAGCGAGCAGTACTTC.

This clonotype occurred a few times. V is TRBV19 and J is TRBJ2-1, with D possibly TRBD1 on 5 matching bases. V was shortened by 4 bases and J by 4 bases, with 8 bases between the two germline ends. Germline CDR1 and CDR2: LNHDA and SQIVND (reference sequence). The CDR3 is 13 residues long. CDR3 sequence reads: CASSKQEYNEQFF. For the CDR3, the DNA is TGTGCCAGTAGTAAACAGGAATACAATGAGCAGTTCTTC.

Ten or more counts support this clonotype. J is TRBJ2-2 and V is TRBV11-3; D call uncertain. The length of the CDR3 is 14 residues. Deletions cut 1 base from V and 3 bases from J, with 6 bases between. Germline CDR1 reads SGHNT; CDR2 reads YENEEA. The CDR3 protein is CASSLGQYTGELFF. As DNA, the CDR3 is TGTGCCAGCAGCTTAGGCCAGTACACCGGGGAGCTGTTTTTT.

This clonotype has at least ten counts. The gene calls are TRBV2 and TRBJ1-1; D is unclear. CDR3 length equals 13 residues. Germline loops: CDR1 SNHLY, CDR2 FYNNEI. Trimming cost V 7 bases and J 5 bases, with 14 bases left between them. The CDR3 loop reads CASTWPGSTEAFF. The CDR3 DNA reads as TGTGCCAGCACCTGGCCGGGGTCTACTGAAGCTTTCTTT.

J is TRBJ1-1 and V is TRBV2; D might be TRBD1 (6 bases). The CDR3 length is 17 residues. V was trimmed by 3 bases and J by 3 bases, leaving 20 bases between them. Germline CDR1 SNHLY, CDR2 FYNNEI. The CDR3 loop is CASSDASQVGADTEAFF. The DNA for the CDR3 is TGTGCCAGCAGTGACGCCTCTCAGGTGGGGGCGGACACTGAAGCTTTCTTT.

This clonotype has a count of ten or more. This chain uses TRBV5-1 with TRBJ2-2; 10 nucleotides match TRBD1. V lost 2 bases, J lost 3 bases, and 4 bases stayed unmatched. The CDR3 runs to 16 residues. Germline lookup yields CDR1 SGHRS and CDR2 YFSETQ. Written as DNA, the CDR3 is TGCGCCAGCAGCTTTACCGGGACAGGGGACACCGGGGAGCTGTTTTTT. This sequence encodes CASSFTGTGDTGELFF.

This clonotype was recorded at least ten times. The chain employs TRBV11-2 and TRBJ2-7; D call uncertain. This CDR3 has 11 amino acids. Germline CDR1 SGHAT, CDR2 FQNNGV. The germline V and J ends were trimmed by 2 bases and 6 bases, with 5 bases remaining between them. CDR3 region: CASSLTGEQYF. The CDR3 nucleotides read TGTGCCAGCAGCTTAACCGGCGAGCAGTACTTC.

At least ten counts were recorded for this clonotype. This chain's CDR3 is CATSRDDEAFF. In nucleotides, the CDR3 is TGTGCCACCAGTCGGGACGATGAAGCTTTCTTT. The chain uses TRBV24-1 and TRBJ1-1, with a possible D match to TRBD1 (5 bases). Germline lookup yields CDR1 KGHDR and CDR2 SFDVKD. The V and J ends lost 6 bases and 7 bases respectively, with 8 bases between them. This CDR3 is built from 11 residues.

This clonotype has only a few counts. The chain uses TRBV19 and TRBJ2-2, with 9 bases identical to TRBD1. V was clipped by 6 bases and J by 2 bases; unmatched bases: 4. Germline V gene data show CDR1 as LNHDA and CDR2 as SQIVND (reference sequence). The CDR3 length is 15 residues. The DNA of the CDR3 is TGTGCCAGTAGAGGGACAGGGCTTAACACCGGGGAGCTGTTTTTT. The encoded protein is CASRGTGLNTGELFF. Looking up the rest from reference TRBV19 and TRBJ2-2 gives the full variable domain: DGGITQSPKYLFRKEGQNVTLSCEQNLNHDAMYWYRQDPGQGLRLIYYSQIVNDFQKGDIAEGYSVSREKKESFPLTVTSAQKNPTAFYLCASRGTGLNTGELFFGEGSRLTVL.

The V gene is TRBV7-9, the J gene TRBJ2-1; perhaps TRBD1 as D (5 bases). Germline V gene sequence: CDR1 SEHNR, CDR2 FQNEAQ (reference sequence). The CDR3 totals 14 residues. Trimming removed 3 bases at V and 4 bases at J, with 10 bases between. Written as DNA, the CDR3 is TGTGCCAGCAGCTTGCAGGGCCCTTACAATGAGCAGTTCTTC. It encodes CASSLQGPYNEQFF.

This clonotype was recorded at least ten times. CDR3 in DNA: TGTGCCAGCAGTACCCCGAGTAGCTTGAATGAGCAGTTCTTC. Protein product: CASSTPSSLNEQFF. The genes are TRBV6-2 or TRBV6-3 and TRBJ2-1; D unresolved. This CDR3 is 14 amino acids long. The germline CDR1 and CDR2 sequences are MNHEY and SVGEGT. Trimming left V 5 bases short and J 7 bases short, with 15 bases between.